These T cell receptor beta chains were read from a single sample in a study of neurological immune-mediated disorders. TCRdb fed the 5' RACE reads into MiXCR, producing one record per CDR3 protein. The sample yields tens of thousands of distinct CDR3 sequences, roughly 15% seen once. The sample consisted of PBMCs. Receptors originate from a man between 65 and 85 years old in good health. Both conserved end residues are part of each CDR3. Each record gives: CDR3 length, V gene, J gene, D gene, clone size, CDR3 DNA, CDR3 protein. A D gene is named only where the DNA matches it firmly. Not every row has a clone size; where given, it reads once, few, many or a size class.

15	TRBV20-1	TRBJ1-6	.	many	TGCAGTGCCCAGACGGGGCCCGCTGGCGATTCACCCCTCCACTTT	CSAQTGPAGDSPLHF
16	TRBV21-1	TRBJ2-1	.	.	TGTGCCAGCAGCAAAGCGGGGCGACAGGGGCGCGATGAGCAGTTCTTC	CASSKAGRQGRDEQFF
13	TRBV5-1	TRBJ1-6	.	.	TGCGCCAGCAGTGGGGGGGATACTTCACCCCTACACTTT	CASSGGDTSPLHF
17	TRBV7-2	TRBJ2-1	TRBD1	many	TGTGCCAGCAGCTACCGGGCCCCGGGACAGGGGTACAATGAGCAGTTCTTC	CASSYRAPGQGYNEQFF
15	TRBV9	TRBJ1-1	.	.	TGTGCCAGCAGCGTAGGGCAAGGGGGGAACACTGAAGCTTTCTTT	CASSVGQGGNTEAFF
14	TRBV7-2	TRBJ2-3	TRBD2	many	TGTGCCAGCAGCCCAGGGACTATCACAGATACGCAGTATTTT	CASSPGTITDTQYF
12	TRBV18	TRBJ1-2	.	many	TGTGCCAGCTCACGTACATTCCAGGGCTACACCTTC	CASSRTFQGYTF
14	TRBV3-1	TRBJ2-7	.	hyperexpanded	TGTGCCAGCAGCCAACGCATTGGCTCCTACGAGCAGTACTTC	CASSQRIGSYEQYF
15	TRBV28	TRBJ2-5	.	many	TGTGCCAGCAGTTTCTATGGACGGAGCCAAGAGACCCAGTACTTC	CASSFYGRSQETQYF
15	TRBV19	TRBJ1-4	.	few	TGTGCCAGTAGTAGGACCGCAACAACTAATGAAAAACTGTTTTTT	CASSRTATTNEKLFF